These 12 T cell receptor beta chains were all obtained from the same sample, sequenced in a study of blood T cell repertoires in COVID-19. Data came from immunoSEQ multiplex PCR; TCRdb stores just in-frame clones and leaves some out. Here the sample spans around 300,000 clones, approximately 91% being singletons. The sample taken for sequencing was peripheral blood. Every receptor here comes from a man aged 18 to 29 with active or convalescent COVID-19.

The chain recombines TRBV5-4 with TRBJ2-1; 8 bases map to TRBD2. Trimming at V came to 4 bases and at J to 0 bases, leaving 3 bases not matched to a gene. CDR1 is SGHNT and CDR2 is YYREEE in the germline V gene (reference sequence). This CDR3 has 15 amino acids. DNA of the CDR3: TGTGCCAGCAGCCGCGGGGGGTACTCCTACAATGAGCAGTTCTTC. This encodes CASSRGGYSYNEQFF.

This sequence joins TRBV7-8 and TRBJ1-2; 9 bases match TRBD1. The CDR3 is 15 amino acids. J was trimmed by 4 bases and V by 5 bases; bases with no gene match: 8. CDR1 and CDR2 (germline): SGHVS, FQNEAQ. CDR3 bases: TGTGCCAGCAGCACCGGGACAGGGAGTGTCTATGGCTACACCTTC. Translation: CASSTGTGSVYGYTF.

The chain links TRBV11-2 to TRBJ1-6, with 7 bases aligning to TRBD1. CDR3 size: 16 residues. Germline-derived CDR1 and CDR2 are SGHAT and FQNNGV. With V trimmed by 5 bases and J by 5 bases, 9 bases remained unmatched. CDR3 DNA sequence: TGTGCCAGCAGCCTGAACGCCGGGACAGATAATTCACCCCTCCACTTT. The encoded protein is CASSLNAGTDNSPLHF.

V usage is TRBV4-3 and J usage is TRBJ1-2, with a weak D call TRBD1 (5 bases). Trimming removed 3 bases at V and 3 bases at J, with 14 bases between. Germline assignment: CDR1 LGHNA and CDR2 YSLEER. The CDR3 consists of 15 residues. CDR3 loop: CASSHGQAPYYGYTF. In nucleotides, the CDR3 is TGCGCCAGCAGCCACGGACAAGCCCCTTACTATGGCTACACCTTC.

This sequence joins TRBV4-2 and TRBJ2-1; 10 nucleotides line up with TRBD2. The CDR3 covers 16 residues. The V segment lost 4 bases and the J segment 3 bases; nucleotides outside the gene matches: 6. Germline CDR1 LGHNA, CDR2 YNFKEQ. CDR3 sequence (DNA): TGTGCCAGCAGCCGATCCGGGACTAGCGACTACAATGAGCAGTTCTTC. This gives the protein CASSRSGTSDYNEQFF.

The chain links TRBV30 to TRBJ2-7, with 7 nucleotides matching TRBD2. CDR1 is GTSNPN, CDR2 SVGIG, per germline (reference sequence). This CDR3 spans 14 amino acids. The trim removed 3 bases at V and 3 bases at J, leaving 8 bases unmatched. The CDR3 is CAWSRGRDYYEQYF. As DNA, the CDR3 is TGTGCCTGGAGCCGAGGGAGGGACTACTACGAGCAGTACTTC.

The chain couples TRBV6-1 to TRBJ1-5; 9 bases agree with TRBD1. The ends lost 4 bases at V and 5 bases at J; junction bases unmatched: 9. CDR1 is MNHNS, CDR2 SASEGT, per germline. The CDR3 consists of 16 residues. This CDR3 reads CASSGLGTGPYQPQHF. The CDR3 coding sequence is TGTGCCAGCAGTGGCTTGGGGACAGGGCCATATCAGCCCCAGCATTTT.

This clone was observed once. The chain has TRBV7-9 and TRBJ2-3, with TRBD1 matching over 9 bases. This CDR3 contains 15 residues. V was pared by 5 bases and J by 2 bases, with 5 bases of the junction left unmatched. In germline, CDR1 is SEHNR, CDR2 FQNEAQ (reference sequence). DNA of the CDR3: TGTGCCAGCAGCCGGGGACAGGGTTACACAGATACGCAGTATTTT. It translates to CASSRGQGYTDTQYF. The variable domain in full, with the rest retrieved from reference TRBV7-9 and TRBJ2-3, is DTGVSQNPRHKITKRGQNVTFRCDPISEHNRLYWYRQTLGQGPEFLTYFQNEAQLEKSRLLSDRFSAERPKGSFSTLEIQRTEQGDSAMYLCASSRGQGYTDTQYFGPGTRLTVL.

The gene calls are TRBV12-3 or TRBV12-4 and TRBJ2-1; a possible D gene is TRBD2 (6 bases). This CDR3 is built from 13 residues. Trimming took 8 bases from V and 9 from J, leaving 17 bases between them. CDR3 sequence: CASAMGTPGEQFF. For the CDR3, the DNA is TGTGCCAGCGCAATGGGGACTCCCGGTGAGCAGTTCTTC.

J is TRBJ2-1 and V is TRBV5-1, with D maybe TRBD1 (6 bases). With 4 bases removed from V and 0 bases from J, the gap between germline ends came to 14 bases. The CDR3 loop spans 16 amino acids. Germline V lookup: CDR1 SGHRS, CDR2 YFSETQ. The CDR3 DNA sequence: TGCGCCAGCAGCATCCGACAGGTGAGCTCCTACAATGAGCAGTTCTTC. Its translation is CASSIRQVSSYNEQFF.

CDR3 amino acids: CASSPTGQGASQPQHF. The DNA of the CDR3 is TGTGCCAGCAGCCCAACGGGTCAGGGGGCCTCTCAGCCCCAGCATTTT. This sequence joins TRBV3-1 (or the pseudogene TRBV3-2) and TRBJ1-5, with 8 bases lining up with TRBD1. The CDR3 sequence is 16 residues long. Germline trimming cut 4 bases from V and 6 bases from J; bases unmatched to any gene: 11. Looked up from germline, CDR1 is LGHDT and CDR2 is YNNKEL (reference sequence).

Only one count was recorded for this clone. The chain links TRBV4-3 to TRBJ1-2; a possible D gene is TRBD1 (6 bases). Per germline, CDR1 LGHNA and CDR2 YSLEER. With 0 bases removed from V and 7 bases from J, the gap between germline ends came to 12 bases. This CDR3 has 14 residues. The DNA of the CDR3 is TGCGCCAGCAGCCAAGATGTTACAGGGAGTGGCTACACCTTC. Amino acid sequence: CASSQDVTGSGYTF.